The clone carrying this T cell receptor (beta chain) was detected only once. The antigen is unknown. Combining iRepertoire HTBI primers with Arm-PCR of CDR3 regions, the authors built TCR beta libraries. TCRdb reanalysed the multiplex PCR reads using MiXCR and keeps one entry per CDR3 protein. Of over 500,000 distinct CDR3 sequences in the sample, approximately 16% were seen once. This sample was included in a study of regulatory T cells in long-lasting Graves disease. Time point reported: newly diagnosed GD, antithyroid drugs for less than 3 months. RNA extracted from PBMCs served as the sequencing template. General study findings and limits: Among persistent patients, a larger number of public clonotypes were shared (around 2,700) than among newly diagnosed patients (about 1,000).

The CDR3 contains 16 residues. V lost 0 bases and J lost 0, with 11 bases in between. Germline CDR1 is SGDLS and CDR2 is YYNGEE. These data were also filed under a second study, of T cells in Graves' hyperthyroidism and ophthalmopathy. From that study: Stable Graves' hyperthyroidism denoted no ophthalmopathy progression over 18 months.

The receptor comes from a man aged 18 to 35 with Graves disease. The chain joins TRBV9 to TRBJ2-3, with D unclear. The sample in question was peripheral blood mononuclear cells (PBMCs), obtained at new diagnosis, from a patient treated with antithyroid drugs. This chain's CDR3 is CASSVAAGPSTDTQYF. DNA for the CDR3: TGTGCCAGCAGCGTAGCGGCCGGGCCTAGCACAGATACGCAGTATTTT.